The clone carrying this T cell receptor beta chain appeared many times. No antigen is known for it. The protocol attached unique molecular identifiers to individual cDNA molecules. TCRdb re-called the 5' RACE reads through MiXCR, storing one row per CDR3 protein. The table includes about 50,000 distinct CDR3 sequences, almost 9.5% detected once. The V gene lost 2 bases and the J gene lost 0 bases, with 11 bases spanning the gap. The CDR3 contains 17 residues. Germline CDR1 SGHTA, CDR2 FQGTGA. The record originates from a study of early T cells in non-severe SARS-CoV-2 infection. Overall study context: Sequenced material consisted of bulk RNA (from unsorted whole blood), and chains were unpaired. General study points: Anti-spike CD8 responses were favored in VDJdb matching, and private and CD4 specificities were missed.

The gene calls are TRBV7-3 and TRBJ2-6; D not resolved. The sample was whole blood. The TCR was taken from an adult who was a healthcare worker with PCR-confirmed SARS-CoV-2 infection or an uninfected control (not recorded which). Here the CDR3 reads CASSLVGGTSGANVLTF. The CDR3 DNA reads as TGTGCCAGCAGCTTAGTAGGCGGAACCTCTGGGGCCAACGTCCTGACTTTC. Full variable domain (outside the CDR3, taken from reference TRBV7-3 and TRBJ2-6): GAGVSQTPSNKVTEKGKYVELRCDPISGHTALYWYRQSLGQGPEFLIYFQGTGAADDSGLPNDRFFAVRPEGSVSTLKIQRTERGDSAVYLCASSLVGGTSGANVLTFGAGSRLTVL.